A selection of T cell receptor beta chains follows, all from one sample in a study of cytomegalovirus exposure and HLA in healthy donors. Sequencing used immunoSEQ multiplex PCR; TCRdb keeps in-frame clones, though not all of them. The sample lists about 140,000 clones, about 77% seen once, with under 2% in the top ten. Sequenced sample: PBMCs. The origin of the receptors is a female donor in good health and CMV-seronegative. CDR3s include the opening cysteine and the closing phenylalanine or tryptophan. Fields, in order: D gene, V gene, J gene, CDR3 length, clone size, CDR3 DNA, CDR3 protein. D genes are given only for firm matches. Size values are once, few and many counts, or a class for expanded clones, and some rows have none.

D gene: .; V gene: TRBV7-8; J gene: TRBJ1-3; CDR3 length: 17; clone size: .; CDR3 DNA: TGTGCCAGCAGCTTAGGGGGCCGGCTCAACTCTGGAAACACCATATATTTT; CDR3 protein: CASSLGGRLNSGNTIYF
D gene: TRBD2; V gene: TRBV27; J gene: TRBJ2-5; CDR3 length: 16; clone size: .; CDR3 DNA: TGTGCCAGCAGTTTAACTCCTAGCGGGGACCAAGAGACCCAGTACTTC; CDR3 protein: CASSLTPSGDQETQYF
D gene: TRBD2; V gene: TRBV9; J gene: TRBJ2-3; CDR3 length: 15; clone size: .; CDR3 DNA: TGTGCCAGCAGCGTAAGGCGGGGGTTTACAGATACGCAGTATTTT; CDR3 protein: CASSVRRGFTDTQYF
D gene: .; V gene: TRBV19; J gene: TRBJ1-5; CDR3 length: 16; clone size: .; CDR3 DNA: TGTGCCAGTAGTATCCAGGGGTCAACTAGCAATCAGCCCCAGCATTTT; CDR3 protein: CASSIQGSTSNQPQHF
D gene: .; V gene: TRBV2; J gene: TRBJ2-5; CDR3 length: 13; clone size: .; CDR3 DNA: TGTGCCAGCAGCGGACACCCCCAAGAGACCCAGTACTTC; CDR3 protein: CASSGHPQETQYF
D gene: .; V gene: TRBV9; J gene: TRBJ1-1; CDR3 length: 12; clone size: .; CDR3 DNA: TGTGCCAGCAGCGTAATAGACACTGAAGCTTTCTTT; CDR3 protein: CASSVIDTEAFF
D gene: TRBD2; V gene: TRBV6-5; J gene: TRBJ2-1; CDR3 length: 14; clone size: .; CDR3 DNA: TGTGCCAGCAGCCGGGGACTAGCTGGAAATGAGCAGTTCTTC; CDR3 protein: CASSRGLAGNEQFF
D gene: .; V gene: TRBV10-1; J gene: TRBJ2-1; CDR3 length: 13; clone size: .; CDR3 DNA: TGCGCCAGCTCGAAAGAAGGGGACAATGAGCAGTTCTTC; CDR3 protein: CASSKEGDNEQFF
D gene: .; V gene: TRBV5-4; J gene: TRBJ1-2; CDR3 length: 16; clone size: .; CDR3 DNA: TGTGCCAGCAGTTGGCCAAGCGGGGTAGGCCTCTATGGCTACACCTTC; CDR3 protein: CASSWPSGVGLYGYTF
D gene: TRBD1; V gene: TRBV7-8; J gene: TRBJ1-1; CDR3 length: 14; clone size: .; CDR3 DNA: TGTGCCAGCAGCTACCGGGACAGGGTAACTGAAGCTTTCTTT; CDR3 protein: CASSYRDRVTEAFF
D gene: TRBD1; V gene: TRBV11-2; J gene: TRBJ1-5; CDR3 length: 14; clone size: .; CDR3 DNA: TGTGCCAGCAGCTTAAGGACAGGGGATCAGCCCCAGCATTTT; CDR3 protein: CASSLRTGDQPQHF
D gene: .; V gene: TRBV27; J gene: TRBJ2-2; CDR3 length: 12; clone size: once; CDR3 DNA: TGTGCCAGCAGTCGGGTTCCCGGGGAGCTGTTTTTT; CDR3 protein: CASSRVPGELFF
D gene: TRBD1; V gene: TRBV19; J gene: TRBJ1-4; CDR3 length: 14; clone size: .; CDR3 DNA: TGTGCCAGTAATTCGGACAGGAGTAATGAAAAACTGTTTTTT; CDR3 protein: CASNSDRSNEKLFF
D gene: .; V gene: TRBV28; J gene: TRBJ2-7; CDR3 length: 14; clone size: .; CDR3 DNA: TGTGCCAGCAGTTTATTCGTGGGAGACTACGAGCAGTACTTC; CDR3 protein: CASSLFVGDYEQYF
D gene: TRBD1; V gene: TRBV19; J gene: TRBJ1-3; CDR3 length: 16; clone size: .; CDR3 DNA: TGTGCCAGTAGTATCAGGAACAGGGGTTCTGGAAACACCATATATTTT; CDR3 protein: CASSIRNRGSGNTIYF
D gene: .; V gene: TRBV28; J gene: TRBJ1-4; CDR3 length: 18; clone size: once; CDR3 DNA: TGTGCCAGCAGTTTATTGGCGACGCGGGAGGCCGACAATGAAAAACTGTTTTTT; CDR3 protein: CASSLLATREADNEKLFF
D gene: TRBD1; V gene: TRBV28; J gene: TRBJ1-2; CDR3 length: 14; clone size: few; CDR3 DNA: TGTGCCAGCAGTTTGGAGGGACAGGGGGGCGGCTACACCTTC; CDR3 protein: CASSLEGQGGGYTF
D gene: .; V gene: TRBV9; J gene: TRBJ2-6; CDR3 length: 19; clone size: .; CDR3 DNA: TGTGCCAGCAGCGTAGGTTCCGGGTCCTCGCACTCTAAGGCCAACGTCCTGACTTTC; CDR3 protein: CASSVGSGSSHSKANVLTF
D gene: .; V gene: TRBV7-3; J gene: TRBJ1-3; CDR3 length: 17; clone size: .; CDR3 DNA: TGTGCCAGCAGCCCCGCTCGGGACACCGACTCTGGAAACACCATATATTTT; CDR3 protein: CASSPARDTDSGNTIYF
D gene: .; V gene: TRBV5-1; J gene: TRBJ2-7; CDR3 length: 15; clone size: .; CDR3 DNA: TGCGCCAGCAGCTTGTCGCGCGTCGGCTCCTACGAGCAGTACTTC; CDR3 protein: CASSLSRVGSYEQYF
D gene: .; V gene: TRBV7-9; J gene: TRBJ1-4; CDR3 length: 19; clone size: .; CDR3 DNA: TGTGCCAGCAGCCTTGACAGGCGAACAAAGAGATGGGCGGATGAAAAACTGTTTTTT; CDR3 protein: CASSLDRRTKRWADEKLFF
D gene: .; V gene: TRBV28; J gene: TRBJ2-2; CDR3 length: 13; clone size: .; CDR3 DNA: TGTGCCAGCAGGCGTGCGAACACCGGGGAGCTGTTTTTT; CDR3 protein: CASRRANTGELFF
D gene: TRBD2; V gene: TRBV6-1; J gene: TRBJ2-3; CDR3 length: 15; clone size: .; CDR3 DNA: TGTGCCAGCAGCGCTAGCGGGCCGCGGGGAGATACGCAGTATTTT; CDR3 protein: CASSASGPRGDTQYF
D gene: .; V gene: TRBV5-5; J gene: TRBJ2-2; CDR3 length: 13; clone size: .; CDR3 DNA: TGTGCCAGCAGCTTGCAGGGGACCGGGGAGCTGTTTTTT; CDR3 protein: CASSLQGTGELFF
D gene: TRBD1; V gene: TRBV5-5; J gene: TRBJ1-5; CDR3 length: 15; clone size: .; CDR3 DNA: TGTGCCAGCAGCCTGGGACAGGGTATTAACCAGCCCCAGCATTTT; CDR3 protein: CASSLGQGINQPQHF
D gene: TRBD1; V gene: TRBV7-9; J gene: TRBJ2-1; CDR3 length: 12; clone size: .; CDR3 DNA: TGTGCCAGCAGCTTAGGGACAGGGGTTAAGTTCTTC; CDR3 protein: CASSLGTGVKFF
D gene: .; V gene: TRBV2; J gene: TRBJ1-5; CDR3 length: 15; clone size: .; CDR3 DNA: TGTGCCAGCAGTAGACTCGTCAATAGCAATCAGCCCCAGCATTTT; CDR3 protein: CASSRLVNSNQPQHF
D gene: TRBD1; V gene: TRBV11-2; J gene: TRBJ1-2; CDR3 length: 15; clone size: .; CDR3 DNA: TGTGCCAGCAGCTCCAGGGGGGCCGCTAACTATGGCTACACCTTC; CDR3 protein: CASSSRGAANYGYTF
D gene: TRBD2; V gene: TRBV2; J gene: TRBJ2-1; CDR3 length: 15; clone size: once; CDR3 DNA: TGTGCCAGCAGTAGGGGACTAGCGGGCTACAATGAGCAGTTCTTC; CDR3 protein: CASSRGLAGYNEQFF
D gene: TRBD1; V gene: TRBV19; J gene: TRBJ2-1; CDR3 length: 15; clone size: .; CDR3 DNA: TGTGCCAGTATCATGGGACAGGGGGCCTACAATGAGCAGTTCTTC; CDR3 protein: CASIMGQGAYNEQFF
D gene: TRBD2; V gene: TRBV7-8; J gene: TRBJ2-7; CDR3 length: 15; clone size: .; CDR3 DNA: TGTGCCAGCACCCTCTCTAGCGGGGACTCCTACGAGCAGTACTTC; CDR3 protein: CASTLSSGDSYEQYF
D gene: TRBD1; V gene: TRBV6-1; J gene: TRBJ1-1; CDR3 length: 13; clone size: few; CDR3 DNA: TGTGCCAGCACCCCAGGACAGGGTCCCGAAGCTTTCTTT; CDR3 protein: CASTPGQGPEAFF
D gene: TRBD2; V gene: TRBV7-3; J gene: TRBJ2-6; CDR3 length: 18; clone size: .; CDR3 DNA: TGTGCCAGCAGCGTCGGACTAGCGGGAGCGTCTGGGGCCAACGTCCTGACTTTC; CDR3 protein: CASSVGLAGASGANVLTF
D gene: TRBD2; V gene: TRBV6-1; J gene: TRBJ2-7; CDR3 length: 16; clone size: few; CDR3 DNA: TGTGCCAGCAGTGAAGTGATCTGGGGGGGAGGCGGCGAGCAGTACTTC; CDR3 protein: CASSEVIWGGGGEQYF
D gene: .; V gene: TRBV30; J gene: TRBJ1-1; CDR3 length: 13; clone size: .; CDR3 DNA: TGTGCCTGGACTGTTACAAAGAACACTGAAGCTTTCTTT; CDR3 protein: CAWTVTKNTEAFF
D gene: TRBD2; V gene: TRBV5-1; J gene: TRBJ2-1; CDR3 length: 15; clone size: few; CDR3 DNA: TGCGCCAGCAGCTTAGGCGGGGGTCCCTACAATGAGCAGTTCTTC; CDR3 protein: CASSLGGGPYNEQFF
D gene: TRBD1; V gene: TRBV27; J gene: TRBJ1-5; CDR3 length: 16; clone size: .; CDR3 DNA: TGTGCCAGCAAATCCCGGACAGGGAATAGCAATCAGCCCCAGCATTTT; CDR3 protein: CASKSRTGNSNQPQHF
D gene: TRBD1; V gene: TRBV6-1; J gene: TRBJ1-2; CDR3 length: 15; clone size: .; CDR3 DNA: TGTGCCAGCAGTGAAGGAGGAGGGGGCCTGTATGGCTACACCTTC; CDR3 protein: CASSEGGGGLYGYTF
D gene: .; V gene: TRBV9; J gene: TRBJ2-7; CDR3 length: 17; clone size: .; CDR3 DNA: TGTGCCAGCAGCGTAGAACCCAGTCCCCGCCCAGGGGACGAGCAGTACTTC; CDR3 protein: CASSVEPSPRPGDEQYF
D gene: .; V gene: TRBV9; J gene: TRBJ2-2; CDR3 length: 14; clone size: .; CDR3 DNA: TGTGCCAGCCATAACGGTTACAACACCGGGGAGCTGTTTTTT; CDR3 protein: CASHNGYNTGELFF
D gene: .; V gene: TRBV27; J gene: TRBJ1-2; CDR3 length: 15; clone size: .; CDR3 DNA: TGTGCCAGCAGTTTATGGCTTGGGGCAGGGGATGGCTACACCTTC; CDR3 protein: CASSLWLGAGDGYTF
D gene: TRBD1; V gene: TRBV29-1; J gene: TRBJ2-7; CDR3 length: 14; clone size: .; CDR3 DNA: TGCAGCGTTGACCTTAGCCCGGACAGGGCCGAGCAGTACTTC; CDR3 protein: CSVDLSPDRAEQYF
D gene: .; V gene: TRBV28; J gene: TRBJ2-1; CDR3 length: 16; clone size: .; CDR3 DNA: TGTGCCAGCAGTTTTAGTGGTGTCTCCCCGGTTACCGAGCAGTTCTTC; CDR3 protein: CASSFSGVSPVTEQFF
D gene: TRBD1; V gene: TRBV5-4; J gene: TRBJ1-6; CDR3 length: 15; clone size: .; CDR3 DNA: TGTGCCAGCAGGGCCGGGACAGGGGTTAATTCACCCCTCCACTTT; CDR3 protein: CASRAGTGVNSPLHF
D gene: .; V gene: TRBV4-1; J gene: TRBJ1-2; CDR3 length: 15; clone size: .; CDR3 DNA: TGCGCCAGCAGCCAAGGGGGCGAAGCTAACTATGGCTACACCTTC; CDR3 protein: CASSQGGEANYGYTF
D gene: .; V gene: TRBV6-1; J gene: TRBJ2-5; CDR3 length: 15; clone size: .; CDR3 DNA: TGTGCCAGCAGTGACTGGACGGGATTAAGAGAGGCCCAGTACTTC; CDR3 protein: CASSDWTGLREAQYF
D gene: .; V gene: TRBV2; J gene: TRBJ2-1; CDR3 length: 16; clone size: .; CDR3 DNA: TGTGCCAGCAGTGAAATGAAGGCGGCGGCCTACAATGAGCAGTTCTTC; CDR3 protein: CASSEMKAAAYNEQFF
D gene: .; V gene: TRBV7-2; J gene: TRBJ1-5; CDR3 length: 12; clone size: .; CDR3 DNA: TGTGCCAGCAGCTTATATGATCAGCCCCAGCATTTT; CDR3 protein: CASSLYDQPQHF
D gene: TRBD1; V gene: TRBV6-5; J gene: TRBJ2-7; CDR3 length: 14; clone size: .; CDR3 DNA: TGTGCCAGCAGTAGCAGGGGGAGCTCCTACGAGCAGTACTTC; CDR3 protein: CASSSRGSSYEQYF